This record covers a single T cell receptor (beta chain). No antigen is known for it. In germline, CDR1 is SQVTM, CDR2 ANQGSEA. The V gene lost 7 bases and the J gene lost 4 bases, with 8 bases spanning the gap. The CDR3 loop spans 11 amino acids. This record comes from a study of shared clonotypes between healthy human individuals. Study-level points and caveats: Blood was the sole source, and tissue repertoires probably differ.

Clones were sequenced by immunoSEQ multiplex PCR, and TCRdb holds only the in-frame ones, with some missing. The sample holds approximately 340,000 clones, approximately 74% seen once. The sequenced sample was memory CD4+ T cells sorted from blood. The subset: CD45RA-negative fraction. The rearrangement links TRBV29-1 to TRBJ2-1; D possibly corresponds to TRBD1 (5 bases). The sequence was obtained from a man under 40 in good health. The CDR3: CSGAGYNEQFF. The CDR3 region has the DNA TGCAGCGGTGCAGGGTACAATGAGCAGTTCTTC.